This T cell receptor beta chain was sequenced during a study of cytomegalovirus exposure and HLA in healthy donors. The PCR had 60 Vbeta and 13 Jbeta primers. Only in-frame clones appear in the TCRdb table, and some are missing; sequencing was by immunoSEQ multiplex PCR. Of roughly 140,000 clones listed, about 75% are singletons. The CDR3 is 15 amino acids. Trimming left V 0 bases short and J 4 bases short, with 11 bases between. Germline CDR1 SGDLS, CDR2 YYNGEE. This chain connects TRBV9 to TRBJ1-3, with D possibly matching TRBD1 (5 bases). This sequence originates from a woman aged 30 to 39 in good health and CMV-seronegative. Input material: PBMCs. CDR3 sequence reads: CASSVDVGRGNTIYF. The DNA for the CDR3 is TGTGCCAGCAGCGTAGACGTGGGGCGCGGAAACACCATATATTTT.